This T cell receptor beta chain stems from a study of T-cell reconstitution after alpha-beta-depleted transplantation in children. This clonotype was counted at least ten times. Unique molecular identifiers were used to barcode this TCRbeta library. TCRdb recomputed calls from the PCR reads with MiXCR, one row per CDR3 protein. The data contain 200,000 to 250,000 distinct CDR3 sequences, 8.5% to 10% of them singletons. This specimen was PBMCs from the stem cell graft donor, taken from the stem cell graft. This receptor was taken from a human donor who donated a stem cell graft to a child with acute lymphoblastic leukemia.

The CDR3 DNA is TGTGCCAGCATCACGAACACCGGGGAGCTGTTTTTT. This gives the protein CASITNTGELFF. The rearrangement links TRBV6-2 or TRBV6-3 to TRBJ2-2, with D uncertain. V was cut by 7 bases and J by 0 bases, with 3 bases left in between. The CDR3 is made up of 12 amino acids. Germline CDR1 reads MNHEY; CDR2 reads SVGEGT.